The clone carrying this TCR beta chain came up many times. Its target is unknown. The CDR3 length is 16 residues. CDR1 and CDR2 from the germline V gene are SGHTA and FQGNSA. V gave up 4 bases and J gave up 4 bases; unmatched junction bases: 10. These data come from a study of glioma-infiltrating T cells. Findings and caveats of the study: Gliomas, especially low-grade, showed above-expected tissue-blood divergence; non-neoplastic patients showed below.

Amplification of TCR alpha and beta CDR3 regions from RNA used iRepertoire nested multiplex PCR. For one-step reverse transcription and amplification, about 90-400 ng of tissue mRNA or PBMC total RNA was used. TCRdb reanalysed the multiplex PCR reads using MiXCR and keeps one entry per CDR3 protein. The table has about 210,000 distinct CDR3 sequences, about 31% seen once. Sequencing used glioma tissue, nonneoplastic brain tissue, or PBMCs (not recorded which). The chain combines TRBV7-2 with TRBJ2-1, with TRBD2 identical over 7 bases. The source of this sequence is a human donor with low-grade glioma or glioblastoma, undergoing nonglioma brain surgery, or in good health (not recorded which). As DNA, the CDR3 is TGTGCCAGCAGCTCCCTTGGGGCTAGCGGTTACAATGAGCAGTTCTTC. Protein product: CASSSLGASGYNEQFF.